Listed below are T cell receptor beta chains from one sample, sequenced in a study of cytomegalovirus exposure and HLA in healthy donors. Sequencing used immunoSEQ multiplex PCR; TCRdb keeps in-frame clones, though not all of them. Recorded for this sample: 110,000 to 150,000 clones. Sequencing input: PBMCs. The receptors were sampled from a man aged 35-49 years in good health and CMV-seronegative. Each CDR3 is given with its conserved first and last residue. D genes are given only for firm matches.

J gene,D gene,V gene,CDR3 length,CDR3 protein,CDR3 DNA
TRBJ2-3,TRBD2,TRBV4-2,17,CASSQDGTSGVTDTQYF,TGTGCCAGCAGCCAAGACGGGACTAGCGGGGTCACAGATACGCAGTATTTT
TRBJ1-1,-,TRBV2,13,CASSDRENTEAFF,TGTGCCAGCAGTGACCGGGAAAACACTGAAGCTTTCTTT
TRBJ2-3,-,TRBV2,15,CASSELAGKTDTQYF,TGTGCCAGCAGTGAGCTGGCGGGGAAGACAGATACGCAGTATTTT
TRBJ1-5,-,TRBV27,14,CASSFKYSNQPQHF,TGTGCCAGCAGTTTTAAATATAGCAATCAGCCCCAGCATTTT
TRBJ1-2,-,TRBV5-4,15,CASSSRTVTNYGYTF,TGTGCCAGCAGCTCCCGGACAGTAACTAACTATGGCTACACCTTC
TRBJ1-2,TRBD1,TRBV5-1,13,CASSSGQDRFNTF,TGCGCCAGCAGCTCGGGACAGGATCGCTTTAACACCTTC
TRBJ1-3,-,TRBV6-5,15,CATRVGGSLGNTIYF,TGTGCCACCAGGGTTGGAGGGAGTCTCGGAAACACCATATATTTT
TRBJ2-5,-,TRBV7-9,14,CASSYGQGTETQYF,TGTGCCAGCAGCTACGGTCAGGGAACGGAGACCCAGTACTTC
TRBJ2-7,-,TRBV5-6,13,CASADMLSYEQYF,TGTGCCAGCGCCGACATGTTGTCCTACGAGCAGTACTTC
TRBJ1-4,-,TRBV25-1,14,CASSESGRFEKLFF,TGTGCCAGCAGCGAATCAGGCCGATTCGAAAAACTGTTTTTT
TRBJ1-2,-,TRBV11-3,13,CASGAGSNYGYTF,TGTGCCAGCGGGGCGGGGAGTAACTATGGCTACACCTTC
TRBJ2-2,TRBD2,TRBV7-7,19,CASSLPTSGGPTNTGELFF,TGTGCCAGCAGCTTACCGACTAGCGGGGGTCCAACGAACACCGGGGAGCTGTTTTTT
TRBJ2-1,-,TRBV19,15,CASSIGVRDNNEQFF,TGTGCCAGTAGTATAGGGGTAAGGGACAACAATGAGCAGTTCTTC
TRBJ2-5,TRBD1,TRBV2,15,CASGLNWDREETQYF,TGTGCCAGCGGCTTGAATTGGGACAGGGAAGAGACCCAGTACTTC
TRBJ1-6,-,TRBV9,15,CASSTGPPGDSPLHF,TGTGCCAGCAGTACAGGACCCCCGGGGGATTCACCCCTCCACTTT
TRBJ2-5,TRBD1,TRBV5-4,14,CASSRQGKQETQYF,TGTGCCAGCAGCAGACAGGGAAAGCAAGAGACCCAGTACTTC
TRBJ2-2,-,TRBV4-1,16,CASSQTEGRGAGELFF,TGCGCCAGCAGCCAAACGGAGGGTCGGGGCGCCGGGGAGCTGTTTTTT
TRBJ2-1,-,TRBV7-9,15,CASSFSGGAYNEQFF,TGTGCCAGCAGCTTTAGTGGGGGGGCATACAATGAGCAGTTCTTC
TRBJ1-1,-,TRBV20-1,11,CSATAGEGSFF,TGCAGTGCTACGGCAGGCGAGGGATCTTTCTTT
TRBJ2-1,TRBD1,TRBV5-6,12,CASSKGQEEQFF,TGTGCCAGCAGCAAGGGACAGGAAGAGCAGTTCTTC
TRBJ1-4,-,TRBV6-1,13,CASRIATNEKLFF,TGTGCCAGCAGGATAGCAACTAATGAAAAACTGTTTTTT
TRBJ1-2,TRBD1,TRBV28,15,CASSSGQGYDYGYTF,TGTGCCAGCAGTTCCGGACAGGGTTACGACTATGGCTACACCTTC
TRBJ2-2,TRBD1,TRBV19,16,CASSDPGTANTGELFF,TGTGCCAGTAGTGACCCCGGGACAGCGAACACCGGGGAGCTGTTTTTC
TRBJ1-6,-,TRBV9,13,CASSEGAVSPLHF,TGTGCCAGCAGCGAAGGAGCAGTATCACCCCTCCACTTT
TRBJ1-1,TRBD1,TRBV5-1,14,CASSDGQGHTEAFF,TGCGCCAGCAGCGACGGACAGGGTCACACTGAAGCTTTCTTT
TRBJ1-1,-,TRBV7-6,13,CASSFARDSEAFF,TGTGCCAGCAGCTTCGCGAGGGATTCTGAAGCTTTCTTT
TRBJ1-1,-,TRBV18,14,CASSPRGDRTEAFF,TGTGCCAGCTCACCCCGGGGGGATCGTACTGAAGCTTTCTTT
TRBJ1-5,TRBD1,TRBV2,14,CASSPGQPNQPQHF,TGTGCCAGCAGCCCGGGACAGCCCAATCAGCCCCAGCATTTT
TRBJ2-5,TRBD1,TRBV9,15,CASSEGSGTGTTQYF,TGTGCCAGCAGCGAGGGATCCGGGACAGGGACTACCCAGTACTTC
TRBJ2-5,-,TRBV6-1,15,CASSEGGGVWETQYF,TGTGCCAGCAGTGAAGGAGGGGGGGTCTGGGAGACCCAGTACTTC
TRBJ2-7,TRBD1,TRBV6-5,14,CASSSGQGWYEQYF,TGTGCCAGCAGTTCCGGACAGGGGTGGTACGAGCAGTACTTC
TRBJ2-7,-,TRBV4-3,16,CASSQVSTVRGDEQYF,TGCGCCAGCAGCCAAGTAAGTACGGTTCGAGGAGACGAGCAGTACTTC
TRBJ1-3,-,TRBV5-6,14,CASSLGAIRETIYF,TGTGCCAGCAGCTTAGGGGCAATCAGAGAAACCATATATTTT
TRBJ1-2,-,TRBV5-1,16,CASSPLSPTGNYGYTF,TGCGCCAGCAGCCCACTCTCCCCCACAGGGAACTATGGCTACACCTTC
TRBJ1-2,TRBD1,TRBV6-5,13,CASRTGGWYGYTF,TGTGCCAGCAGGACAGGGGGCTGGTATGGCTACACCTTC
TRBJ2-5,-,TRBV4-3,14,CASSQDVGRTAQYF,TGCGCCAGCAGCCAAGATGTTGGGAGGACGGCCCAGTACTTC